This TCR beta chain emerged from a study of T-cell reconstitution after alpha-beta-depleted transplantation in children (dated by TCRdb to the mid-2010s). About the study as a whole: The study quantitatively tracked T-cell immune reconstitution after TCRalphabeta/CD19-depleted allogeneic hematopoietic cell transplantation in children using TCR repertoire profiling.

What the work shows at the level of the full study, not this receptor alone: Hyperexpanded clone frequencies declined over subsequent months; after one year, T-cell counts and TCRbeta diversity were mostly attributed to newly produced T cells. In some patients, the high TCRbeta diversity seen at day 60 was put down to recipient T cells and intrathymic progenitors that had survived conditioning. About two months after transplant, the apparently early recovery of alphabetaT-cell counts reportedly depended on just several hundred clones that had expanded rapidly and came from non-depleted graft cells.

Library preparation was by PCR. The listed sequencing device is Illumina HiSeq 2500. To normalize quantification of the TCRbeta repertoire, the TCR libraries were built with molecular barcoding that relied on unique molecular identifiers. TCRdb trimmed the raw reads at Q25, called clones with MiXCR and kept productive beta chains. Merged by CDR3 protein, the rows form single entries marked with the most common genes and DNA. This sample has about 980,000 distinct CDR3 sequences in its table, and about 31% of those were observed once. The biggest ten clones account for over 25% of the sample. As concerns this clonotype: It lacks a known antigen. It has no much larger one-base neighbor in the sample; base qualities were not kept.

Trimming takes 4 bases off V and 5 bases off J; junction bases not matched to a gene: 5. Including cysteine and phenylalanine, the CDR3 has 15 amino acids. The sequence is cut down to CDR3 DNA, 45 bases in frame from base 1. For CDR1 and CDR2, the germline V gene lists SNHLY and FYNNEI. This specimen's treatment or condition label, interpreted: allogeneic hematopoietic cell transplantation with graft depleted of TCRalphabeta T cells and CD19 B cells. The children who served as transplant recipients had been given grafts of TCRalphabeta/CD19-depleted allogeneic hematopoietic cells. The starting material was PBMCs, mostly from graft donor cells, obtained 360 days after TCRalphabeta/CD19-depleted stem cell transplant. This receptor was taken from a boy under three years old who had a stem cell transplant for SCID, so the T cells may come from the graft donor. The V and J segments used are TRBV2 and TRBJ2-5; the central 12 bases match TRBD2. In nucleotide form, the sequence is TGTGCCAGCAGTGCAGCAGGACTAGCGGGGGAGACCCAGTACTTC. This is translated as CASSAAGLAGETQYF. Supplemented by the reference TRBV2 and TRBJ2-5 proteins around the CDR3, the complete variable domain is EPEVTQTPSHQVTQMGQEVILRCVPISNHLYFYWYRQILGQKVEFLVSFYNNEISEKSEIFDDQFSVERPDGSNFTLKIRSTKLEDSAMYFCASSAAGLAGETQYFGPGTRLLVL.